This is a list of T cell receptor beta chains from one sample in a study of blood T cell repertoires in COVID-19. Assay: immunoSEQ multiplex PCR; the TCRdb copy retains only in-frame clones and omits some. The sample lists around 15,000 clones, about 90% occurring once. Material: peripheral blood. The receptors originated from a man in his 60s with active COVID-19. Both conserved end residues are part of each CDR3. The D gene is left open where the match is weak. Rows give clone size only sometimes, using once, few, many, or a class for an expanded clone.

TRBV3-1/TRBV3-2	once	-	TRBJ1-3	TGTGCCAGCTCCTCAGGTCCTGGAAACACCATATATTTT	CASSSGPGNTIYF
TRBV7-2	once	-	TRBJ1-2	TGTGCCAGCAGCATTACAACTAACTATGGCTACACCTTC	CASSITTNYGYTF
TRBV7-2	-	-	TRBJ1-1	TGTGCCAGCAGCTTACTGTACACTGAAGCTTTCTTT	CASSLLYTEAFF
TRBV19	-	-	TRBJ2-7	TGTGCCAGTAGTATAGGGGGCAGCTCCTACGAGCAGTACTTC	CASSIGGSSYEQYF
TRBV5-5	-	-	TRBJ2-6	TGTGCCAGCAGCTTCATTGGGGCCAACGTCCTGACTTTC	CASSFIGANVLTF
TRBV10-3	-	-	TRBJ2-6	TGTGCCATCACCGATGGGGCGCAGGGGGCCAACGTCCTGACTTTC	CAITDGAQGANVLTF
TRBV6-5	-	-	TRBJ1-2	TGTGCCAGCCAGTTGTCCGAACAGCTGGGCTACACCTTC	CASQLSEQLGYTF
TRBV12-3/TRBV12-4	-	-	TRBJ1-1	TGTGCCAGCAGAGAGAGTTCCACTGAAGCTTTCTTT	CASRESSTEAFF
TRBV2	-	TRBD2	TRBJ2-1	TGTGCCACCGCTAGCGGGGGCCAATCCTACAATGAGCAGTTCTTC	CATASGGQSYNEQFF
TRBV5-1	-	-	TRBJ2-5	TGCGCCAGCAGCCCGAGGTCTATCCAAGAGACCCAGTACTTC	CASSPRSIQETQYF
TRBV29-1	-	TRBD1	TRBJ2-3	TGCAGCGGAAAGGAACAGGGGACAGATACGCAGTATTTT	CSGKEQGTDTQYF
TRBV6-5	-	TRBD2	TRBJ2-1	TGTGCCAGCCGAGGCGGCGGGGGGACTTACAATGAGCAGTTCTTC	CASRGGGGTYNEQFF
TRBV9	-	-	TRBJ1-2	TGTGCCAGCAGCGTCACAGGGAACACTAACTATGGCTACACCTTC	CASSVTGNTNYGYTF
TRBV19	-	-	TRBJ1-1	TGTGCCTCTAGACCAGGAGGATGGACTGAAGCTTTCTTT	CASRPGGWTEAFF
TRBV4-1	-	TRBD1	TRBJ1-2	TGCGCCAGCAGCCAAGGCTTCAGGGGGCGCGATGGCTACACCTTC	CASSQGFRGRDGYTF